This TCR beta chain was recovered during a study of T cells after yellow fever vaccination. Notes on this clonotype: The target antigen is unknown.

V lost 3 bases and J lost 6; bases outside the gene matches: 8. Germline lookup yields CDR1 GTSNPN and CDR2 SVGIG (reference sequence). The CDR3 loop spans 13 amino acids. They built TCR cDNA with 5'RACE template switching, a step that put in a universal primer site and UMIs. TCRdb used MiXCR to reprocess the 5' RACE reads, holding one entry per CDR3 protein. The table lists around 600,000 distinct CDR3 sequences, 12% of them singletons. Study outcomes and limitations: The bulk population could contribute abundant contaminating clonotypes to FACS-sorted repertoires.

The clonotype comes from a young man who received the YFV17D yellow fever vaccine. Sequenced here: PBMCs, sampled on the day of the yellow fever booster vaccination. The chain couples TRBV30 to TRBJ2-7, with 7 bases matching TRBD2. CDR3 sequence (DNA): TGTGCCTGGAGCCTGACTAGCCCCAGCGAGCAGTACTTC. Amino acids: CAWSLTSPSEQYF.